This TCR beta chain emerged from a study of cytomegalovirus exposure and HLA in healthy donors. Findings and caveats of the study: Fewer than 200 TCR beta chains were listed as cytomegalovirus-associated. Specific recognition of CMV antigens was confirmed in vitro for a few chains (all CMV-associated).

PCR amplification relied on 60 Vbeta primers (plus 13 Jbeta primers). Some clones are missing from TCRdb's copy, which holds only in-frame ones; the method was immunoSEQ multiplex PCR. The data show around 180,000 clones, with 85% seen just once and 1% held by the top ten. In the case of this clone: Its specificity is not known.

The length of the CDR3 is 18 residues. V shed 1 base and J 3 bases; nucleotides not matched to a gene: 8. Germline loops: CDR1 MGHRA, CDR2 YSYEKL. The material sequenced was PBMCs. V and J are TRBV4-1 and TRBJ2-3; 12 nucleotides line up with TRBD2. This TCR derives from a boy aged 2-9 years in good health and CMV-seronegative. In DNA, the CDR3 is TGCGCCAGCAGCCAAGGACTAGCGGGAGTGGGAAGTACAGATACGCAGTATTTT. This sequence encodes CASSQGLAGVGSTDTQYF.